Below, one T cell receptor beta chain is given with its context. The antigen remains unidentified. The junction differs from germline at one of its ends, possibly a read error. Adult donors, all healthy and HIV-negative, had no recent acute infections or vaccinations. This record belongs to a study of shared clonotypes between healthy human individuals. This CDR3 comprises 15 residues. The germline V gene encodes CDR1 SGHRS and CDR2 YFSETQ. TCRdb's table, derived via immunoSEQ multiplex PCR, lists solely in-frame clones and lacks some. Seen here are around 2.5 million clones, roughly 93% observed once, and the top ten hold 0.36%. Regarding the study as a whole: In the sorted subsets, rarefaction showed sequencing was incomplete despite large depth. The study generally estimated greater richness for naive than memory subsets.

This rearrangement joins TRBV5-1 to TRBJ2-5, with D possibly being TRBD1 (6 bases). The sequence was obtained from a man younger than 30 in good health. Some clones in this sample may be carry-over from other donors' samples. Sequencing was carried out using naive CD4+ T cells from PBMCs. Subset meaning: CD45RA+ positively selected. Here the CDR3 reads CASCFSGHPRETQYF. The CDR3 bases are TGCGCCAGCTGCTTCTCGGGACACCCGAGGGAGACCCAGTACTTC. Together with reference TRBV5-1 and TRBJ2-5, the CDR3 gives the full variable domain: KAGVTQTPRYLIKTRGQQVTLSCSPISGHRSVSWYQQTPGQGLQFLFEYFSETQRNKGNFPGRFSGRQFSNSRSEMNVSTLELGDSALYLCASCFSGHPRETQYFGPGTRLLVL.